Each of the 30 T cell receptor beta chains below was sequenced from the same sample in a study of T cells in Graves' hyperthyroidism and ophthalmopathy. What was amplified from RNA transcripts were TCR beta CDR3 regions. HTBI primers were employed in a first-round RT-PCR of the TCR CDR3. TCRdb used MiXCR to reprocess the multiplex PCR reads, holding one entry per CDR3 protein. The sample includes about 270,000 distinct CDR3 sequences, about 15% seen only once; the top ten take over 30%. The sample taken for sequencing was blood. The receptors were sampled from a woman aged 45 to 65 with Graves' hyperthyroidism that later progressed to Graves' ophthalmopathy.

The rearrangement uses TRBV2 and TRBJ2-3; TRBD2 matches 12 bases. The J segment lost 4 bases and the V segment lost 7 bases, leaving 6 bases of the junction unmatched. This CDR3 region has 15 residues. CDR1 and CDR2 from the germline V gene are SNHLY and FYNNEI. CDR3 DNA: TGTGCCAGCAACCGACTAGCGGGAGCCCCAGATACGCAGTATTTT. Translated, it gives CASNRLAGAPDTQYF.

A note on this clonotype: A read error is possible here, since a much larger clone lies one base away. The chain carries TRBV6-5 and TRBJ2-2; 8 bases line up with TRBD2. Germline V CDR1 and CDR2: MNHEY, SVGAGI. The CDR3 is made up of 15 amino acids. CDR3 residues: CASTLGLVGTGELVF. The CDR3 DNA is TGTGCCAGCACTTTGGGACTAGTCGGCACCGGGGAGCTGGTTTTT.

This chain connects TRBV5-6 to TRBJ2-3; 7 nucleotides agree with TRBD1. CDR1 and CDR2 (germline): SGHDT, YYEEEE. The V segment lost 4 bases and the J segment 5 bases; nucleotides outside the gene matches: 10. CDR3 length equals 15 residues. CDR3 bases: TGTGCCAGCAGCACTAGACAGGGTTTGGGAGATACGCAGTATTTT. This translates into CASSTRQGLGDTQYF.

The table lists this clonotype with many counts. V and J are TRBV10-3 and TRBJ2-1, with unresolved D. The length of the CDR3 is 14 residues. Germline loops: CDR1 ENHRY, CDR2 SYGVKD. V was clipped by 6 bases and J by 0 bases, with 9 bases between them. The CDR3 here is CAIRSMSSYNEQFF. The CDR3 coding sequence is TGTGCCATCAGATCTATGAGCTCCTACAATGAGCAGTTCTTC.

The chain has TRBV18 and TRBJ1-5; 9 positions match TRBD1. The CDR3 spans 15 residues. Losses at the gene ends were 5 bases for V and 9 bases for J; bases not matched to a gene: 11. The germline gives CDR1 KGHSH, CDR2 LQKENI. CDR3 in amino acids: CASSAYRGQEPPQHF. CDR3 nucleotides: TGTGCCAGCTCAGCTTACAGGGGGCAAGAACCGCCCCAGCATTTT.

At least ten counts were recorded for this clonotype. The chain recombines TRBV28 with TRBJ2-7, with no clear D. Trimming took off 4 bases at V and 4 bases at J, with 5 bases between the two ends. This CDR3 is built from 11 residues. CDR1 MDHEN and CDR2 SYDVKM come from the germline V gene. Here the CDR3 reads CASSYGYEQYF. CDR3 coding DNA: TGTGCCAGCAGTTACGGTTACGAGCAGTACTTC.

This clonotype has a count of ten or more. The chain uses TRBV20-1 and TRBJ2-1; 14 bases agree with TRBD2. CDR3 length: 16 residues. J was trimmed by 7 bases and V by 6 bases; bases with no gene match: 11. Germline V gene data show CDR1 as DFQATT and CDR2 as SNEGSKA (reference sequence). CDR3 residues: CSAIERTSGRTNEQFF. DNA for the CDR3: TGCAGTGCGATAGAGCGGACTAGCGGGAGGACGAATGAGCAGTTCTTC.

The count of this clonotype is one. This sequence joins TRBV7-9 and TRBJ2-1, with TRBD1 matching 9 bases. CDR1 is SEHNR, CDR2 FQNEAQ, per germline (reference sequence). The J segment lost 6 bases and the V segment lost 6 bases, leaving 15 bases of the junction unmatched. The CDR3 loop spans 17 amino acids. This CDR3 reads CASSYPVGQGRVNEQFF. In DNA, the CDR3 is TGTGCCAGCAGTTACCCCGTGGGACAGGGAAGGGTCAATGAGCAGTTCTTC.

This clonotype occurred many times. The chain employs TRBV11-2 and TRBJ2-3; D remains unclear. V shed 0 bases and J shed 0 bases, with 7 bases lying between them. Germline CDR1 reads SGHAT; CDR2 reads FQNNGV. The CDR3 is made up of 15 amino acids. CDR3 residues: CASSLEAYSTDTQYF. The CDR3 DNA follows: TGTGCCAGCAGCTTAGAGGCCTACAGCACAGATACGCAGTATTTT.

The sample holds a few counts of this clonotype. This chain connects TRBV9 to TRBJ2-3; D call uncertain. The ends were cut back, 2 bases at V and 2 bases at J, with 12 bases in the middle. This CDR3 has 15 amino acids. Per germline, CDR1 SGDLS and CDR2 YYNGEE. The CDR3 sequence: CASSVGPIYTDTQYF. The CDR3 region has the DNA TGTGCCAGCAGCGTGGGCCCCATCTACACAGATACGCAGTATTTT.

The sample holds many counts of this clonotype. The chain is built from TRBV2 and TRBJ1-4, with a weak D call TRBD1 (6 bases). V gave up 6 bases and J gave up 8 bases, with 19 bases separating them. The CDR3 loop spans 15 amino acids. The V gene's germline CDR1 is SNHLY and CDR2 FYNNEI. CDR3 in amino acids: CASREQGQGGEKLFF. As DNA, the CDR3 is TGTGCCAGCAGGGAACAGGGACAAGGAGGCGAAAAACTGTTTTTT.

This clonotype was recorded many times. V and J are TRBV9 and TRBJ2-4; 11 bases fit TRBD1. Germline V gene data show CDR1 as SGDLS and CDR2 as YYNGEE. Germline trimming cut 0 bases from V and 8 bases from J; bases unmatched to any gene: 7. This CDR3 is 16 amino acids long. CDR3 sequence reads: CASSVAGQGAGDIQYF. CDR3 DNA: TGTGCCAGCAGCGTAGCCGGACAGGGGGCGGGGGACATTCAGTACTTC.

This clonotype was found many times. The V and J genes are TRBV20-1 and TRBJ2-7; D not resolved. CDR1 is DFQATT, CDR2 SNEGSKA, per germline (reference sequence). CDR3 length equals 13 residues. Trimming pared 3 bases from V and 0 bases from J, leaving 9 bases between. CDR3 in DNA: TGCAGTGCTAGTTCTGTTCGCTCCTACGAGCAGTACTTC. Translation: CSASSVRSYEQYF.

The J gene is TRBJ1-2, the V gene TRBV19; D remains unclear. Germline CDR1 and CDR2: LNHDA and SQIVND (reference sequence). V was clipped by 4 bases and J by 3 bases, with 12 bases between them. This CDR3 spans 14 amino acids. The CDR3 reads CASSSSSWYYGYTF. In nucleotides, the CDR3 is TGTGCCAGTAGTAGCTCGTCTTGGTACTATGGCTACACCTTC.

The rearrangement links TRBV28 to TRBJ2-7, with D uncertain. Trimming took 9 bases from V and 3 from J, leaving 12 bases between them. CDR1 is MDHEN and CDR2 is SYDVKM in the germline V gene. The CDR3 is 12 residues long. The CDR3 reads CASSLLFYEQYF. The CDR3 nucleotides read TGTGCCAGTTCCTTACTTTTCTACGAGCAGTACTTC.

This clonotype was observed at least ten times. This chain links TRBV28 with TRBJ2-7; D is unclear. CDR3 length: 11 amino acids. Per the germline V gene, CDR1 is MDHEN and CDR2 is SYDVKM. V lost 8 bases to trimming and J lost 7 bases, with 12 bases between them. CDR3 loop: CASSHGWEQYF. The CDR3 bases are TGTGCCAGCTCCCACGGATGGGAGCAGTACTTC.

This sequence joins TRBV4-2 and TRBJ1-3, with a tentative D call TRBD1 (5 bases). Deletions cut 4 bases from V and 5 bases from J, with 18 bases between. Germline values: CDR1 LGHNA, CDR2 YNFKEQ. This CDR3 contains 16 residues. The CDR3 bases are TGTGCCAGCAGCCCCCCTGCAGGGACCCAGAGAAACACCATATATTTT. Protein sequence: CASSPPAGTQRNTIYF.

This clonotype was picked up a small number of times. The CDR3: CATSDSGTGRTYGYTF. The CDR3 DNA is TGTGCCACCAGTGACTCCGGGACAGGGAGGACCTATGGCTACACCTTC. The genes are TRBV24-1 and TRBJ1-2; 9 bases line up with TRBD1. J gave up 4 bases and V 4 bases, and 9 bases lay outside the gene matches. CDR1 and CDR2 from the germline V gene are KGHDR and SFDVKD. The CDR3 is 16 amino acids.

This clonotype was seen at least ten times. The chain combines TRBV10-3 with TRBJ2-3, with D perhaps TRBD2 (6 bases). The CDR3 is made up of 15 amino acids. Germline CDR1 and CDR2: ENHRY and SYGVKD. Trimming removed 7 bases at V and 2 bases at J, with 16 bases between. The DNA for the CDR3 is TGTGCCATCACCGGGGGAGGTGGTCACACAGATACGCAGTATTTT. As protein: CAITGGGGHTDTQYF.

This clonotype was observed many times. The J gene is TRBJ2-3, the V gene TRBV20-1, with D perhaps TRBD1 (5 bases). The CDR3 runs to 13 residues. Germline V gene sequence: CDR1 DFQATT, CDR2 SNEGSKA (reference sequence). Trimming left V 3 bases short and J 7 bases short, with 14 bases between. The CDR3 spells CSARSGILYTQYF. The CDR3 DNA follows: TGCAGTGCTAGGTCAGGGATCCTTTATACGCAGTATTTT.

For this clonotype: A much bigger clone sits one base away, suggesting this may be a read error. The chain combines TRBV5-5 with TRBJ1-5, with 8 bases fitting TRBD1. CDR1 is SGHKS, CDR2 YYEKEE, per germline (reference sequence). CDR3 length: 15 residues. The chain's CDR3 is CASSHRGDSSQPQHF. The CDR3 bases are TGTGCCAGCAGCCACAGGGGGGATAGCAGTCAGCCCCAGCATTTT.

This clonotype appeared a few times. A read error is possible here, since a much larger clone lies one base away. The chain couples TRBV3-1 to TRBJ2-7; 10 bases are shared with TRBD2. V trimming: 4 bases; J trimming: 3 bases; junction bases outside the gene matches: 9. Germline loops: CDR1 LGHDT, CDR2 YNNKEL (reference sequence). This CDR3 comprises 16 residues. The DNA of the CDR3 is TGTGCCAGCAGCCGAGGGCTAGCGGGAGTTAACTACGAGCAGTACTTC. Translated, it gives CASSRGLAGVNYEQYF.

CDR3 sequence: CASSSKSTGLAASTDTQYF. The CDR3 DNA follows: TGTGCCAGCAGCTCCAAATCGACGGGACTAGCGGCTAGCACAGATACGCAGTATTTT. The chain uses TRBV9 and TRBJ2-3, with 11 bases identical to TRBD2. Germline CDR1 is SGDLS and CDR2 is YYNGEE. CDR3 length: 19 residues. Trimming at V came to 4 bases and at J to 0 bases, leaving 13 bases not matched to a gene.

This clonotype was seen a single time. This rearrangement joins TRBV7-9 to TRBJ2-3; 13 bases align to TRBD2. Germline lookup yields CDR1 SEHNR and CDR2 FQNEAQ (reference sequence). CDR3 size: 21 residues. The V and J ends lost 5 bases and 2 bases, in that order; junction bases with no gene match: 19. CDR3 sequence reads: CASSSFRTSGSSRGNTDTQYF. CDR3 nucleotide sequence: TGTGCCAGCAGCAGCTTCAGGACTAGCGGGAGTAGTAGGGGAAACACAGATACGCAGTATTTT.

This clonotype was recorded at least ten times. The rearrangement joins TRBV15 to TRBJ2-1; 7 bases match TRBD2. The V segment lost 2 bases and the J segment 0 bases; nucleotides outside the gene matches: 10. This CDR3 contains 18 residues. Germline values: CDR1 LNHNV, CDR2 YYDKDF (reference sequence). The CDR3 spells CATSRPRTSASSYNEQFF. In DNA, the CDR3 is TGTGCCACCAGCAGACCCCGAACTAGCGCTAGCTCCTACAATGAGCAGTTCTTC.

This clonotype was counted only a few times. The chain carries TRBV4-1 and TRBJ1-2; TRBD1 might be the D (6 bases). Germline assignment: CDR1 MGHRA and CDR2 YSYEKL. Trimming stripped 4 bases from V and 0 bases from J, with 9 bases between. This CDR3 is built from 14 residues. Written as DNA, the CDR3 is TGCGCCAGCAGCCGAGGACAGACTAACTATGGCTACACCTTC. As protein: CASSRGQTNYGYTF.

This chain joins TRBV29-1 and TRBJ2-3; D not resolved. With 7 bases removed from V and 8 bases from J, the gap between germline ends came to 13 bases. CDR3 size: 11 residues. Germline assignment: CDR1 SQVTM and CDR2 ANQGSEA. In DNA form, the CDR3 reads TGCAGCGGGTGGGGATCAGGTACGCAGTATTTT. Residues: CSGWGSGTQYF.

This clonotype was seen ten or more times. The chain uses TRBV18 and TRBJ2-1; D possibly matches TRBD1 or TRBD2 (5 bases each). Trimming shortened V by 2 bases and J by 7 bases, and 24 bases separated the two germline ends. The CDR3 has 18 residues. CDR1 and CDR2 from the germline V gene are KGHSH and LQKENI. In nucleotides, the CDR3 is TGTGCCAGCTCACCAAGGATCCGGGACCTACTAGAATTTAATGAGCAGTTCTTC. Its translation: CASSPRIRDLLEFNEQFF.

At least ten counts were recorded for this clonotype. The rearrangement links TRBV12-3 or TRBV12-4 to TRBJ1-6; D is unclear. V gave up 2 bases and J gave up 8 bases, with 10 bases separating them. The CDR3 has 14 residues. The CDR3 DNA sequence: TGTGCCAGCAGTTTAATTTGGGGAGATTCACCCCTCCACTTT. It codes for CASSLIWGDSPLHF.

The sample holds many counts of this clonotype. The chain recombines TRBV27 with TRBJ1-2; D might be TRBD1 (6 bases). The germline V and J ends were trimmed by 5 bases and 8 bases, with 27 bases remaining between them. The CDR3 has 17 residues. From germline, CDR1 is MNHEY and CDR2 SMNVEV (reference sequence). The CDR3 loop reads CASSPTGRGATFEGYTF. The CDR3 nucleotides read TGTGCCAGCAGTCCGACCGGGCGGGGGGCGACTTTCGAGGGCTACACCTTC.